The 18 T cell receptor beta chains below all came from one sample that was sequenced in a study of spatial heterogeneity in lung cancer. Time point reported: blood at routine non-recurrence follow-up after resection. Unsorted whole RNA of tumor, nontumor lung or frozen PBMC was sequenced. TCRdb re-called the 5' RACE reads through MiXCR, storing one row per CDR3 protein. The sample has some 54,000 distinct CDR3 sequences; roughly 7% are singletons. This specimen was PBMCs, taken at follow-up. The receptors stem from a female donor with early-stage non-small cell lung cancer.

This clonotype has a count of ten or more. The chain couples TRBV11-2 to TRBJ1-4; maybe TRBD1 (5 bases). V lost 6 bases and J lost 6, with 11 bases in between. Germline V lookup: CDR1 SGHAT, CDR2 FQNNGV. The length of the CDR3 is 13 residues. Written as DNA, the CDR3 is TGTGCCAGCAGGCGAGGGGAGGATGAAAAACTGTTTTTT. This sequence encodes CASRRGEDEKLFF.

This clonotype was observed many times. The chain employs TRBV6-5 and TRBJ1-1, with 7 bases aligning to TRBD1. The V segment lost 0 bases and the J segment 6 bases; nucleotides outside the gene matches: 4. Germline loops: CDR1 MNHEY, CDR2 SVGAGI. This CDR3 region has 14 residues. As DNA, the CDR3 is TGTGCCAGCAGTTACTCCACCGGGACAGCTGAAGCTTTCTTT. Translation gives CASSYSTGTAEAFF.

This clonotype was seen ten or more times. J is TRBJ2-1 and V is TRBV5-1; perhaps D is TRBD1 or TRBD2 (6 bases each). Germline CDR1 SGHRS, CDR2 YFSETQ. The V end was cut by 0 bases, the J end by 4 bases, with 14 bases between. The CDR3 is 16 residues long. The CDR3 sequence: CASSLGSGAGYNEQFF. CDR3 DNA: TGCGCCAGCAGCTTGGGCTCAGGGGCGGGGTACAATGAGCAGTTCTTC.

This clonotype was observed at least ten times. CDR3 amino acids: CASSLGSGGAHETQYF. Here the CDR3 DNA reads TGTGCCAGCAGCTTAGGTAGCGGGGGGGCGCATGAGACCCAGTACTTC. This chain uses TRBV7-6 with TRBJ2-5; 11 bases are a match to TRBD2. V was clipped by 1 base and J by 5 bases; unmatched bases: 6. CDR1 is SGHVS, CDR2 FNYEAQ, per germline. This CDR3 comprises 16 residues.

The V gene is TRBV27, the J gene TRBJ1-1; a weak D match, TRBD1 (5 bases). V dropped 3 bases and J dropped 1 base, with 9 bases sitting between them. The CDR3 covers 14 residues. Germline assignment: CDR1 MNHEY and CDR2 SMNVEV (reference sequence). In DNA, the CDR3 is TGTGCCAGCAGTTTTCGACAGACGAACACTGAAGCTTTCTTT. This sequence encodes CASSFRQTNTEAFF.

The chain combines TRBV5-1 with TRBJ2-1, with D possibly being TRBD2 (6 bases). From germline, CDR1 is SGHRS and CDR2 YFSETQ. The CDR3 is 13 residues long. Trimming stripped 2 bases from V and 7 bases from J, with 10 bases between. The CDR3: CASSFIAANEQFF. In DNA, the CDR3 is TGCGCCAGCAGCTTTATAGCGGCGAATGAGCAGTTCTTC.

The genes are TRBV7-8 and TRBJ2-1; no definite D call. Trimming took 5 bases from V and 14 from J, leaving 16 bases between them. The germline V gene has CDR1 SGHVS and CDR2 FQNEAQ. The CDR3 consists of 12 residues. The CDR3 loop reads CASSVKRDFKFF. DNA for the CDR3: TGTGCCAGCAGCGTAAAAAGAGACTTTAAGTTCTTC.

This clonotype was counted ten times or more. The chain links TRBV9 to TRBJ2-5; either TRBD1 or TRBD2 may supply D (6 bases each). Germline CDR1 is SGDLS and CDR2 is YYNGEE. The V end lost 0 bases, the J end lost 5 bases, and 17 bases lay between the germline ends. The length of the CDR3 is 16 residues. In DNA, the CDR3 is TGTGCCAGCAGCGTAGAGGGGGGCCTAGGCAGGGAGACCCAGTACTTC. It encodes CASSVEGGLGRETQYF.

This clonotype was seen ten or more times. The chain uses TRBV7-2 and TRBJ2-1; 9 bases agree with TRBD2. Germline V CDR1 and CDR2: SGHTA, FQGNSA. CDR3 length: 19 amino acids. J was trimmed by 5 bases and V by 6 bases; bases with no gene match: 20. CDR3 nucleotide sequence: TGTGCCAGCAGGGTTGGAATGGAATCAGCGGGGGGCCTTAACAATGAGCAGTTCTTC. Its translation is CASRVGMESAGGLNNEQFF.

This clonotype was counted only a few times. CDR3 residues: CASRQVLYNEQFF. CDR3 nucleotides: TGTGCCAGCAGACAGGTTCTCTACAATGAGCAGTTCTTC. The chain uses TRBV28 and TRBJ2-1; D perhaps matches TRBD1 (5 bases). The CDR3 has 13 amino acids. The germline V gene has CDR1 MDHEN and CDR2 SYDVKM. V lost 6 bases and J 3 bases, leaving 9 bases between the germline ends.

This clonotype has a count of ten or more. The chain has TRBV5-1 and TRBJ2-3; D possibly matches TRBD1 or TRBD2 (5 bases each). Germline CDR1 is SGHRS and CDR2 is YFSETQ. Trimming left V 1 base short and J 5 bases short, with 14 bases between. The CDR3 consists of 15 residues. As DNA, the CDR3 is TGCGCCAGCAGCTTGCACGGGGCTGGGGAAGATACGCAGTATTTT. It yields the protein CASSLHGAGEDTQYF.

The gene calls are TRBV18 and TRBJ1-5; TRBD1 aligns across 8 bases. CDR1 is KGHSH, CDR2 LQKENI, per germline. The CDR3 extends over 14 amino acids. V dropped 6 bases and J dropped 5; count of bases not matched to a gene: 6. The CDR3 nucleotides read TGTGCCAGCTCCACGGGACAGGCCTATCAGCCCCAGCATTTT. Translation gives CASSTGQAYQPQHF.

V gene TRBV7-2 combines with J gene TRBJ1-1; 11 bases fit TRBD1. Germline assignment: CDR1 SGHTA and CDR2 FQGNSA. With V trimmed by 5 bases and J by 5 bases, 10 bases remained unmatched. The CDR3 contains 16 residues. The CDR3 loop is CASSTWTGGRRTEAFF. The CDR3 DNA sequence: TGTGCCAGCAGCACCTGGACAGGGGGCAGGAGGACTGAAGCTTTCTTT. The whole variable domain, filled in from reference TRBV7-2 and TRBJ1-1, reads GAGVSQSPSNKVTEKGKDVELRCDPISGHTALYWYRQSLGQGLEFLIYFQGNSAPDKSGLPSDRFSAERTGGSVSTLTIQRTQQEDSAVYLCASSTWTGGRRTEAFFGQGTRLTVV.

This clonotype was seen many times. The chain combines TRBV6-6 with TRBJ1-1; D is uncertain. CDR3 length: 13 amino acids. Trimming removed 8 bases at V and 0 bases at J, with 10 bases between. CDR1 and CDR2 (germline): MNHNY, SVGAGI (reference sequence). CDR3 coding DNA: TGTGCCAGCGGGGAGAGGATGAACACTGAAGCTTTCTTT. Translated: CASGERMNTEAFF.

This clonotype came up a few times. The chain recombines TRBV7-9 with TRBJ2-3, with a possible D match to TRBD1 (6 bases). Germline loops: CDR1 SEHNR, CDR2 FQNEAQ (reference sequence). The CDR3 has 13 amino acids. Trimming left V 7 bases short and J 4 bases short, with 12 bases between. The CDR3 DNA sequence: TGTGCCAGCACTGGGCAGGGGTCAGATACGCAGTATTTT. It specifies CASTGQGSDTQYF.

In its sample, this clonotype was seen once. V is TRBV25-1 and J is TRBJ2-3, with D unclear. CDR3 size: 12 residues. V was shortened by 4 bases and J by 7 bases, with 9 bases between the two germline ends. CDR1 and CDR2 (germline): MGHDK, SYGVNS. For the CDR3, the DNA is TGTGCCAGCAGTGCCGACACCTATACGCAGTATTTT. Residues: CASSADTYTQYF.

V usage is TRBV6-5 and J usage is TRBJ2-4, with 7 nucleotides matching TRBD1. V lost 0 bases and J lost 10; bases outside the gene matches: 9. CDR3 length: 15 amino acids. Germline values: CDR1 MNHEY, CDR2 SVGAGI. This CDR3 reads CASSYSRQGETIQYF. CDR3 DNA sequence: TGTGCCAGCAGTTACTCGCGACAGGGTGAAACGATTCAGTACTTC.

This rearrangement joins TRBV30 to TRBJ2-7; 9 bases map to TRBD1. Losses at the gene ends were 3 bases for V and 0 bases for J; bases not matched to a gene: 6. Germline lookup yields CDR1 GTSNPN and CDR2 SVGIG (reference sequence). The CDR3 contains 15 residues. CDR3 nucleotide sequence: TGTGCCTGGAGATCTACAGGGGGCATCTCCTACGAGCAGTACTTC. This encodes CAWRSTGGISYEQYF.